The 20 T cell receptor beta chains in this list originate from one sample, sequenced in a study of CD8+ T cells in alopecia areata. Sample treatment: oral pan-JAK inhibitor, 5-10 mg twice daily. cDNA reverse transcribed from extracted RNA served as the sequencing template. Generated by immunoSEQ multiplex PCR, the TCRdb table keeps only in-frame clones and is missing some. The top ten hold around 1.6% of the sample, which has 200,000 to 250,000 clones, approximately 57% seen once. The source was CD4+ T cells sorted from blood, collected at week 4, from a patient treated with tofacitinib. The receptors were sampled from a human donor with alopecia areata.

V usage is TRBV4-3 and J usage is TRBJ1-2; 7 bases map to TRBD1. Germline V gene lookup returns CDR1 LGHNA and CDR2 YSLEER. There are 14 residues in the CDR3. V trimming: 4 bases; J trimming: 2 bases; junction bases outside the gene matches: 4. Here the CDR3 DNA reads TGCGCCAGCAGCCGTACAGGGGCGAACTATGGCTACACCTTC. Translating it yields CASSRTGANYGYTF.

This clone was detected only once. V and J are TRBV5-4 and TRBJ2-1, with 8 bases lining up with TRBD2. CDR3 length: 15 amino acids. Germline CDR1 is SGHNT and CDR2 is YYREEE (reference sequence). V lost 2 bases to trimming and J lost 10 bases; unmatched junction nucleotides: 11. CDR3: CASSLGTRETSEQFF. CDR3 coding DNA: TGTGCCAGCAGCTTAGGGACTAGGGAGACCTCGGAGCAGTTCTTC.

The chain joins TRBV5-1 to TRBJ2-1; tentatively, D is TRBD2 (5 bases). Germline values: CDR1 SGHRS, CDR2 YFSETQ. Deletions cut 3 bases from V and 4 bases from J, with 14 bases between. The CDR3 contains 15 residues. This CDR3 reads CASSSTGISYNEQFF. The CDR3, as DNA: TGCGCCAGCAGCTCTACCGGGATCTCATACAATGAGCAGTTCTTC.

The genes are TRBV5-6 and TRBJ1-1; unclear D gene. The ends were cut back, 9 bases at V and 3 bases at J, with 18 bases in the middle. This CDR3 region has 14 residues. Germline assignment: CDR1 SGHDT and CDR2 YYEEEE. CDR3 sequence: CATFTDALDTEAFF. The CDR3 coding sequence is TGTGCCACCTTCACGGACGCTTTAGACACTGAAGCTTTCTTT.

V usage is TRBV12-5 and J usage is TRBJ2-5, with TRBD1 as a possible D gene (5 bases). Trimming removed 7 bases at V and 0 bases at J, with 9 bases between. The CDR3 consists of 13 residues. CDR1 is LGHNT, CDR2 FRNRAP, per germline. The CDR3 DNA follows: TGTGCTAGTGCACAGGAGAACCAAGAGACCCAGTACTTC. Protein product: CASAQENQETQYF.

V usage is TRBV30 and J usage is TRBJ2-3; no firm D call. The CDR3 sequence is 15 residues long. Trimming stripped 5 bases from V and 2 bases from J, with 17 bases between. CDR1 GTSNPN and CDR2 SVGIG come from the germline V gene (reference sequence). The CDR3 loop is CAWEPNSQATDTQYF. The CDR3 coding sequence is TGTGCCTGGGAGCCAAACAGCCAGGCCACAGATACGCAGTATTTT.

This sequence joins TRBV11-2 and TRBJ1-1; D remains unclear. The germline V gene has CDR1 SGHAT and CDR2 FQNNGV. The length of the CDR3 is 15 residues. Trimming removed 1 base from V and 7 bases from J, with 16 bases in between. For the CDR3, the DNA is TGTGCCAGCAGCTTAGGGCAACACGTTGTGGGTGAAGCTTTCTTT. Residues: CASSLGQHVVGEAFF.

This clone was counted between two and nine times. CDR3 protein: CASDRTGVTDYGYTF. The CDR3, as DNA: TGTGCCAGTGACAGAACAGGGGTTACAGACTATGGCTACACCTTC. The V call is TRBV19, the J call TRBJ1-2; TRBD1 matches 7 bases. V was pared by 8 bases and J by 3 bases, with 12 bases of the junction left unmatched. Looked up from germline, CDR1 is LNHDA and CDR2 is SQIVND (reference sequence). CDR3 length: 15 residues.

A few counts support this clone. The chain employs TRBV2 and TRBJ2-3; 10 positions match TRBD2. Germline V gene lookup returns CDR1 SNHLY and CDR2 FYNNEI. The CDR3 runs 15 residues. V was pared by 6 bases and J by 3 bases, with 6 bases of the junction left unmatched. CDR3 in DNA: TGTGCCAGCAGCGCACCGGGACTAGCGACAGATACGCAGTATTTT. This encodes CASSAPGLATDTQYF.

J is TRBJ2-3 and V is TRBV7-9, with D maybe TRBD1 (6 bases). The germline V gene encodes CDR1 SEHNR and CDR2 FQNEAQ (reference sequence). CDR3 length: 15 amino acids. V lost 5 bases, J lost 6 bases, and 18 bases lay in between. CDR3 amino acids: CASSPLNWGRDTQYF. The CDR3 region has the DNA TGTGCCAGCAGCCCACTAAATTGGGGGCGGGATACGCAGTATTTT.

Concerning this clone: Additional DNA sequences in this sample encode the identical CDR3. This chain connects TRBV2 to TRBJ2-7; D unresolved. The germline V and J ends were trimmed by 1 base and 4 bases, with 2 bases remaining between them. CDR1 and CDR2 from the germline V gene are SNHLY and FYNNEI. The length of the CDR3 is 11 residues. CDR3 residues: CASSEVYEQYF. The CDR3 nucleotides are TGTGCCAGCAGTGAAGTTTACGAGCAGTACTTC.

The chain uses TRBV9 and TRBJ2-6; D perhaps matches TRBD1 (6 bases). The CDR3 has 17 amino acids. Germline V gives CDR1 SGDLS, CDR2 YYNGEE. Trimming took 3 bases from V and 3 from J, leaving 16 bases between them. In DNA, the CDR3 is TGTGCCAGCAGCGAAAGCCCCAGGGGAATTGGGGCCAACGTCCTGACTTTC. This sequence encodes CASSESPRGIGANVLTF.

This clone was detected a few times. The chain has TRBV23-1 and TRBJ1-4; 10 nucleotides line up with TRBD1. TRBV23-1 is an ORF, with its function uncertain. Trimming cost V 2 bases and J 3 bases; bases outside gene matches: 15. The CDR3 is 20 amino acids. The chain's CDR3 is CASSQPPGTGATGSNEKLFF. DNA for the CDR3: TGCGCCAGCAGTCAACCCCCCGGGACAGGGGCGACAGGGTCTAATGAAAAACTGTTTTTT.

V gene TRBV27 combines with J gene TRBJ2-1; 8 positions agree with TRBD1. The CDR3 is 14 amino acids. CDR1 MNHEY and CDR2 SMNVEV come from the germline V gene (reference sequence). The V and J ends lost 7 bases and 10 bases, in that order; junction bases with no gene match: 12. The CDR3 sequence: CASIATGVLGEQFF. Written as DNA, the CDR3 is TGTGCCAGCATTGCGACAGGGGTGTTAGGGGAGCAGTTCTTC.

The V call is TRBV6-5, the J call TRBJ1-6; D not resolved. The germline gives CDR1 MNHEY, CDR2 SVGAGI. The CDR3 runs 14 residues. Trimming shortened V by 0 bases and J by 11 bases, and 11 bases separated the two germline ends. The DNA for the CDR3 is TGTGCCAGCAGTTACTCGGTTCGGGAGGCACCCCTCCACTTT. This gives the protein CASSYSVREAPLHF.

This clone was observed many times. V and J are TRBV7-3 and TRBJ1-1; D is unclear. The germline V gene encodes CDR1 SGHTA and CDR2 FQGTGA. This CDR3 contains 14 residues. Trimming left V 3 bases short and J 0 bases short, with 8 bases between. CDR3 nucleotide sequence: TGTGCCAGCAGCTTTTCTGGCATGAACACTGAAGCTTTCTTT. It translates to CASSFSGMNTEAFF.

Regarding this clone: The same CDR3 arises from other DNA sequences in this sample as well. The V and J genes are TRBV5-1 and TRBJ2-3; maybe TRBD1 (5 bases). CDR1 and CDR2 (germline): SGHRS, YFSETQ. The CDR3 extends over 13 amino acids. The V end lost 4 bases, the J end lost 0 bases, and 6 bases lay between the germline ends. CDR3 residues: CASSQGSTDTQYF. The CDR3 bases are TGCGCCAGCAGCCAGGGCAGCACAGATACGCAGTATTTT.

This clone showed up just a few times. V gene TRBV29-1 combines with J gene TRBJ2-4; 10 bases fit TRBD1. Unmatched junction bases numbered 12, after V lost 6 bases and J lost 10 bases. The V gene's germline CDR1 is SQVTM and CDR2 ANQGSEA. The CDR3 is made up of 14 amino acids. CDR3 sequence (DNA): TGCAGCGTAACACCAGGAAGGACAGGGGGAATTCAGTACTTC. Protein: CSVTPGRTGGIQYF.

Concerning this clone itself: Sequence at one end of the junction differs from germline and may be a read error. The rearrangement joins TRBV5-1 to TRBJ2-5, with 11 bases that match TRBD2. Germline values: CDR1 SGHRS, CDR2 YFSETQ. This CDR3 has 13 residues. The CDR3 DNA is TGCGCCAGCAGTTTGGGACTAGCGGAGTCGTGGTACTTC. Residues: CASSLGLAESWYF. The full variable domain, its missing parts supplied by reference TRBV5-1 and TRBJ2-5, is KAGVTQTPRYLIKTRGQQVTLSCSPISGHRSVSWYQQTPGQGLQFLFEYFSETQRNKGNFPGRFSGRQFSNSRSEMNVSTLELGDSALYLCASSLGLAESWYFGPGTRLLVL.

The chain is built from TRBV29-1 and TRBJ1-2; D gene unclear. There are 10 residues in the CDR3. Trimming pared 8 bases from V and 1 base from J, leaving 5 bases between. Germline V gives CDR1 SQVTM, CDR2 ANQGSEA. The CDR3 coding sequence is TGCAGCATCAGTAACTATGGCTACACCTTC. Residues: CSISNYGYTF.